These 14 T cell receptor beta chains were all obtained from the same sample, sequenced in a study of tumor-infiltrating lymphocytes in primary liver carcinoma. Synthesis of TCR beta cDNA was carried out from 500 ng total RNA with a constant-region primer. Researchers made the TCR beta libraries by running three nested multiplex PCR rounds with slightly modified ARM-PCR. TRBV1-TRBV30 forward primers and a C-beta reverse primer were used in the first two PCR rounds, which each ran for approximately 9 cycles. TCRdb used MiXCR to reprocess the multiplex PCR reads, holding one entry per CDR3 protein. This table has 320,000 or so distinct CDR3 sequences, approximately 65% appearing once. Unsorted whole blood yielded the blood RNA, and germline DNA was also extracted. Sequenced sample: peripheral blood. These receptors all come from a man aged 40-49 years with primary liver carcinoma and hepatitis B virus infection.

The chain couples TRBV5-5 to TRBJ1-2; D not resolved. The CDR3 has 14 amino acids. The V end was cut by 4 bases, the J end by 4 bases, with 14 bases between. CDR1 is SGHKS, CDR2 YYEKEE, per germline (reference sequence). Here the CDR3 DNA reads TGTGCCAGCAGCCTCTACGGGGAGAGCTATGGCTACACCTTC. It yields the protein CASSLYGESYGYTF. Full variable domain (rest looked up from reference TRBV5-5 and TRBJ1-2): DAGVTQSPTHLIKTRGQQVTLRCSPISGHKSVSWYQQVLGQGPQFIFQYYEKEERGRGNFPDRFSARQFPNYSSELNVNALLLGDSALYLCASSLYGESYGYTFGSGTRLTVV.

This clonotype has only one observation. A much larger clone differs from this one at a single base, so this may be a read error. The chain combines TRBV6-1 with TRBJ2-5, with D perhaps TRBD2 (6 bases). Between the trimmed V and J ends, which lost 9 bases and 4 bases, there was a span of 18 bases. CDR3 length: 14 amino acids. Germline-derived CDR1 and CDR2 are MNHNS and SASEGT. This chain's CDR3 is CARSYMGRGETQYF. DNA for the CDR3: TGTGCCAGGAGTTACATGGGGCGGGGAGAGACCCAGTACTTC.

With regard to this clonotype: A much more abundant neighbour one base away suggests this may be a read error. V gene TRBV6-2 or TRBV6-3 combines with J gene TRBJ1-1; D is unresolved. Germline CDR1 MNHEY, CDR2 SVGEGT. The CDR3 is 14 residues long. CDR3 DNA: TGTACCAGCAGTCCGAGGCAGATAAACACTGAAGCTTTCTTT. Translating it yields CTSSPRQINTEAFF.

Remarks on this clonotype: The conserved phenylalanine or tryptophan is not found at the CDR3 terminus, so this likely reflects a read error. This chain links TRBV5-1 with TRBJ2-1; 8 bases are shared with TRBD1. The length of the CDR3 is 19 residues. CDR1 SGHRS and CDR2 YFSETQ come from the germline V gene. For the CDR3, the DNA is TGCACCAGCAGCTTAGAAATGACACAGGGGGTTCGGCTATGGAATGAGCAGTTCTCC. It specifies CTSSLEMTQGVRLWNEQFS.

V gene TRBV11-2 combines with J gene TRBJ2-5; either TRBD1 or TRBD2 may fit D (7 bases each). The germline V gene has CDR1 SGHAT and CDR2 FQNNGV. Trimming stripped 8 bases from V and 9 bases from J, with 13 bases between. CDR3 length equals 11 residues. The CDR3: CASFRGGAQYF. The CDR3 DNA is TGTGCCAGCTTCAGGGGGGGGGCCCAGTACTTC.

The rearrangement links TRBV10-3 to TRBJ2-7; 12 nucleotides align to TRBD1. CDR3 length equals 13 residues. V lost 5 bases, J lost 6 bases, and 2 bases stayed unmatched. The germline V gene has CDR1 ENHRY and CDR2 SYGVKD. The CDR3 is CAISRDRGLEQYF. The CDR3 DNA is TGTGCCATCAGTCGGGACAGGGGGCTCGAGCAGTACTTC.

As for this clonotype: This sequence may be a read error, since a much larger clone differs from it by one base. CDR3: CASSYSDRAYDQYF. CDR3 bases: TGTGCCAGCAGTTACTCTGACAGGGCCTACGATCAGTACTTC. The chain links TRBV6-6 to TRBJ2-7; 7 nucleotides match TRBD1. CDR1 and CDR2 from the germline V gene are MNHNY and SVGAGI (reference sequence). CDR3 length: 14 amino acids.

The CDR3 coding sequence is TGTGCCAGCAGCTTGGAAGGGCCCGCACCGTATGAGCAGTTCTTC. It translates to CASSLEGPAPYEQFF. The rearrangement joins TRBV5-6 to TRBJ2-1, with D unresolved. The CDR3 sequence is 15 residues long. The germline V and J ends were trimmed by 0 bases and 8 bases, with 15 bases remaining between them. CDR1 and CDR2 (germline): SGHDT, YYEEEE. The full variable domain, completed using reference TRBV5-6 and TRBJ2-1, is DAGVTQSPTHLIKTRGQQVTLRCSPKSGHDTVSWYQQALGQGPQFIFQYYEEEERQRGNFPDRFSGHQFPNYSSELNVNALLLGDSALYLCASSLEGPAPYEQFFGPGTRLTVL.

A word on this clonotype: This may stem from a read error, because a much larger clone lies one nucleotide away. This is likely a read error, given that the CDR3 carries no conserved phenylalanine or tryptophan at its end. The genes are TRBV4-3 and TRBJ2-7; no clear D gene. The CDR3 is 13 amino acids. Germline CDR1 reads LGHNA; CDR2 reads YSLEER. Trimming took off 0 bases at V and 7 bases at J, with 10 bases between the two ends. Written as DNA, the CDR3 is TGCGCCAGCAGCCAAGAAACCCGAAGGGAGCAGTACATC. Amino acid sequence: CASSQETRREQYI.

Comments on this clonotype: At one end the junction does not follow the germline gene, possibly because of a read error. The gene calls are TRBV11-2 and TRBJ2-1, with D possibly matching TRBD2 (5 bases). The CDR3 is 15 residues long. Germline lookup yields CDR1 SGHAT and CDR2 FQNNGV. CDR3 protein: CASKIGGSSYNEQLF. DNA for the CDR3: TGTGCCAGCAAAATCGGTGGGAGCTCCTACAATGAGCAGTTATTC. Looking up the rest from reference TRBV11-2 and TRBJ2-1 gives the full variable domain: EAGVAQSPRYKIIEKRQSVAFWCNPISGHATLYWYQQILGQGPKLLIQFQNNGVVDDSQLPKDRFSAERLKGVDSTLKIQPAKLEDSAVYLCASKIGGSSYNEQLFGPGTRLTVL.

The chain joins TRBV11-3 to TRBJ2-1; 7 nucleotides line up with TRBD2. The CDR3 is 15 amino acids. V lost 1 base and J lost 12; bases outside the gene matches: 12. Per germline, CDR1 SGHNT and CDR2 YENEEA. The CDR3 DNA reads TGTGCCAGCAGCTTAGGAGGCGGGAGTGACGATGTGCAGTTCTTC. It codes for CASSLGGGSDDVQFF.

This clonotype was recorded once. At one boundary the junction diverges from the germline segment, which might be a read error. The genes are TRBV5-4 and TRBJ2-2; 9 nucleotides match TRBD2. The CDR3 length is 16 residues. CDR1 and CDR2 from the germline V gene are SGHNT and YYREEE (reference sequence). CDR3 sequence reads: CTSSPGAGGLAGELFF. Here the CDR3 DNA reads TGTACCAGCAGCCCTGGTGCGGGAGGGCTCGCCGGGGAGCTGTTTTTT.

A word on this clonotype: It may be a read error: a sequence one base away is much more abundant. The rearrangement joins TRBV5-4 to TRBJ2-5, with 7 bases identical to TRBD1. This CDR3 has 13 amino acids. Germline V gene lookup returns CDR1 SGHNT and CDR2 YYREEE (reference sequence). The CDR3 spells CATSRDSKETQYF. The CDR3 coding sequence is TGTGCCACCAGCCGGGACAGTAAAGAGACCCAGTACTTC. Supplemented by reference TRBV5-4 and TRBJ2-5, the full variable domain reads ETGVTQSPTHLIKTRGQQVTLRCSSQSGHNTVSWYQQALGQGPQFIFQYYREEENGRGNFPPRFSGLQFPNYSSELNVNALELDDSALYLCATSRDSKETQYFGPGTRLLVL.

This chain uses TRBV7-9 with TRBJ2-1; 7 bases map to TRBD2. The CDR3 covers 15 residues. Germline V gene data show CDR1 as SEHNR and CDR2 as FQNEAQ (reference sequence). With V trimmed by 3 bases and J by 5 bases, 7 bases remained unmatched. The CDR3 nucleotides read TGTGCCAGCAGCTTCGGGGGGTGGGGTCACAATGAGCAGTTCTTC. It specifies CASSFGGWGHNEQFF.